This T cell receptor (beta chain) was retrieved from a study of blood T cells in healthy people across ages. Combining a sample-barcoded 5' primer with a J-beta primer mix, a second PCR ran for roughly 7 to 12 cycles. Every single cDNA molecule received a tag from a template-switch adaptor with 12 random nucleotides. One entry per CDR3 protein results from TCRdb running MiXCR on the 5' RACE reads. The sample shows nearly 1 million distinct CDR3 sequences, about 53% of them seen only once. On this clonotype: One end of the junction varies from germline; a read error may be responsible.

Germline assignment: CDR1 SGHTA and CDR2 FQGNSA. This CDR3 comprises 16 residues. The V and J genes are TRBV7-2 and TRBJ2-1, with D tentatively TRBD1 (6 bases). Sequenced input: blood. This TCR was recovered from a woman aged 60-75 years in good health. CDR3 DNA sequence: TGTGCCAGCGGCTCGTGGGGGACATTGAACACCGGGGAGCTGTTCTTC. The encoded protein is CASGSWGTLNTGELFF.